This is a list of T cell receptor beta chains from one sample in a study of T cells in Graves' hyperthyroidism and ophthalmopathy. TCRdb reanalysed the multiplex PCR reads using MiXCR and keeps one entry per CDR3 protein. The sample holds hundreds of thousands of distinct CDR3 sequences, 13% to 15% seen once. Sequencing was done on a sample of blood. The receptors originated from a young woman with Graves' hyperthyroidism. Both conserved end residues are part of each CDR3. The D gene is left open where the match is weak. The listing skips clone size in some rows; elsewhere it reads once, few, many or a size class.

len	v_gene	abundance	d_gene	j_gene	CDR3aa	CDR3nt
14	TRBV11-2	many	-	TRBJ1-3	CASSLGWAGNTIYF	TGTGCCAGCAGCTTAGGCTGGGCTGGAAACACCATATATTTT
16	TRBV6-2/TRBV6-3	-	TRBD2	TRBJ2-1	CASMGGESFRYNEQFF	TGTGCCAGCATGGGGGGGGAGAGCTTTCGGTACAATGAGCAGTTCTTC
16	TRBV18	many	TRBD2	TRBJ2-7	CASSPLAGVGPYEQYF	TGTGCCAGCTCACCCCTAGCGGGAGTGGGCCCCTACGAGCAGTACTTC
15	TRBV20-1	many	-	TRBJ2-5	CSASAGLGGQETQYF	TGCAGTGCTAGCGCGGGATTAGGGGGGCAAGAGACCCAGTACTTC
14	TRBV6-2/TRBV6-3	-	-	TRBJ2-1	CASSYERMGEEQFF	TGTGCCAGCAGTTACGAGCGCATGGGGGAAGAGCAGTTCTTC
16	TRBV25-1	few	TRBD2	TRBJ2-5	CASSDFTSEYQETQYF	TGTGCCAGCAGTGATTTTACTAGCGAATACCAAGAGACCCAGTACTTC
18	TRBV12-3/TRBV12-4	-	TRBD1	TRBJ2-2	CASSSDAGTGPNTGELFF	TGTGCCAGCAGTTCCGACGCCGGGACAGGGCCGAACACCGGGGAGCTGTTTTTT
16	TRBV5-8	many	TRBD2	TRBJ2-1	CASSSAGTSGSNEQFF	TGTGCCAGCAGCTCCGCCGGGACTAGCGGGAGCAATGAGCAGTTCTTC
14	TRBV29-1	-	-	TRBJ2-1	CSAVGTRAYNERFF	TGCAGCGCTGTCGGGACAAGGGCCTACAATGAGCGGTTCTTC
14	TRBV11-2	many	TRBD1	TRBJ2-1	CASSSDRVRNEQFF	TGTGCCAGCAGCTCGGACAGGGTTAGAAATGAGCAGTTCTTC
13	TRBV24-1	few	-	TRBJ2-3	CATSDLLADTQYF	TGTGCCACCAGTGATCTCCTCGCAGATACGCAGTATTTT
14	TRBV12-3/TRBV12-4	few	TRBD2	TRBJ2-1	CANSQGLALNEQFF	TGTGCCAACAGTCAGGGACTAGCGCTGAATGAGCAGTTCTTC
12	TRBV6-2/TRBV6-3	many	-	TRBJ1-5	CASREGGQPQHF	TGTGCCTCCAGGGAGGGTGGTCAGCCCCAGCATTTT
16	TRBV4-1	-	-	TRBJ2-7	CASSQESSPSSYEQYF	TGCGCCAGCAGCCAAGAGAGTAGCCCGAGCTCCTACGAGCAGTACTTC
12	TRBV5-4	-	TRBD2	TRBJ2-1	CASSLEQRDEFF	TGTGCCAGCAGCTTGGAACAGCGGGATGAGTTCTTC
12	TRBV7-3	-	-	TRBJ2-3	CASSSADAPQYF	TGTGCCAGCAGCTCTGCCGATGCTCCGCAGTATTTT
14	TRBV30	many	-	TRBJ2-4	CAWSSGASWNIQYF	TGTGCCTGGAGTTCGGGAGCCTCGTGGAACATTCAGTACTTC
13	TRBV7-9	-	-	TRBJ1-2	CASIPWNSGGYTF	TGTGCCAGCATCCCATGGAACTCCGGTGGCTACACCTTC
15	TRBV6-1	many	TRBD1	TRBJ2-5	CASREGDSVQETQYF	TGTGCCAGCAGGGAAGGGGACAGTGTTCAAGAGACCCAGTACTTC
13	TRBV24-1	few	-	TRBJ2-1	CATRESSYNEQFF	TGTGCCACCCGGGAGTCCTCCTACAATGAGCAGTTCTTC
15	TRBV11-2	many	-	TRBJ2-7	CASSQGTLSSYEQYF	TGTGCCAGCAGCCAGGGGACCCTAAGCTCCTACGAGCAGTACTTC
16	TRBV6-2/TRBV6-3	many	TRBD1	TRBJ1-1	CASSRGTGDVNTEAFF	TGTGCCAGCAGTCGGGGGACAGGGGATGTGAACACTGAAGCTTTCTTT
14	TRBV7-9	few	-	TRBJ2-2	CASSLYTNTGELFF	TGTGCCAGCAGCTTATACACAAACACCGGGGAGCTGTTTTTT
13	TRBV20-1	-	TRBD1	TRBJ2-7	CSVETGESYEQYF	TGCAGCGTTGAAACAGGGGAATCCTACGAGCAGTACTTC
16	TRBV10-3	few	-	TRBJ2-1	CAISYSARVKYNEQFF	TGTGCCATCAGCTACTCGGCTAGAGTGAAGTACAATGAGCAGTTCTTC
19	TRBV12-3/TRBV12-4	many	TRBD2	TRBJ2-4	CASSYRGTSGRPGKNIQYF	TGTGCCAGCAGTTATCGCGGGACTAGCGGGAGGCCGGGCAAAAACATTCAGTACTTC
13	TRBV7-9	many	TRBD2	TRBJ2-7	CASSLAGGLEQYF	TGTGCCAGCAGCCTAGCGGGAGGTCTAGAGCAGTACTTC
19	TRBV7-9	many	TRBD2	TRBJ2-1	CASSPGRAGGPSSYNEQFF	TGTGCCAGCAGCCCAGGGAGAGCGGGAGGGCCAAGCTCCTACAATGAGCAGTTCTTC
14	TRBV7-8	many	TRBD1	TRBJ2-5	CASSSIQGRETQYF	TGTGCCAGCAGCTCCATACAGGGGAGAGAGACCCAGTACTTC
11	TRBV3-1	many	-	TRBJ1-1	CASSRNEEAFF	TGTGCCAGCAGCCGGAATGAGGAGGCTTTCTTT
18	TRBV11-3	many	TRBD2	TRBJ2-6	CASSLRGTSSTGANVLTF	TGTGCCAGCAGCTTAAGGGGGACTAGCTCCACTGGGGCCAACGTCCTGACTTTC
14	TRBV20-1	many	-	TRBJ1-1	CSAISGAMNTEAFF	TGCAGTGCTATTTCAGGGGCCATGAACACTGAAGCTTTCTTT
17	TRBV29-1	many	TRBD2	TRBJ2-7	CSVEDSRAASGSYEQYF	TGCAGCGTTGAAGACAGTAGGGCAGCTAGCGGGAGTTACGAGCAGTACTTC
17	TRBV20-1	few	-	TRBJ2-1	CSARDQRATLAYNEQFF	TGCAGTGCTAGAGATCAGAGGGCTACTCTAGCCTACAATGAGCAGTTCTTC
14	TRBV5-6	many	-	TRBJ1-1	CASSFRAGRKGAFF	TGTGCCAGCAGCTTTCGGGCAGGGAGGAAGGGAGCTTTCTTT
13	TRBV3-1	-	TRBD2	TRBJ2-7	CASSRGRRTEQYF	TGTGCCAGCAGCCGCGGGAGGAGGACCGAGCAGTACTTC
15	TRBV6-6	few	TRBD2	TRBJ2-3	CASSYGGGSTDTQYF	TGTGCCAGCAGTTACGGGGGGGGTAGCACAGATACGCAGTATTTT
11	TRBV12-3/TRBV12-4	-	-	TRBJ2-7	CASSSDQEQYF	TGTGCCAGCAGTTCCGATCAGGAGCAGTACTTC
12	TRBV18	many	-	TRBJ2-1	CASSSLGSEQFF	TGTGCCAGCTCCTCACTAGGGAGTGAGCAGTTCTTC
16	TRBV5-1	many	TRBD2	TRBJ2-7	CASSLAGAGIPYEQYF	TGCGCCAGCAGCTTGGCGGGAGCGGGAATCCCCTACGAGCAGTACTTC
14	TRBV5-1	-	TRBD2	TRBJ2-7	CASSLESGVYEQYF	TGCGCCAGCAGCTTGGAGAGCGGGGTCTACGAGCAGTACTTC
11	TRBV20-1	-	-	TRBJ2-1	CSARLRDGQFF	TGCAGTGCTAGGCTGAGGGACGGGCAGTTCTTC
15	TRBV29-1	many	TRBD2	TRBJ2-7	CSVAGLAGGPYEQYF	TGCAGCGTTGCGGGACTAGCGGGAGGGCCCTACGAGCAGTACTTC
14	TRBV5-1	few	-	TRBJ1-2	CASSLASVSPGYTF	TGCGCCAGCAGCTTGGCGTCAGTTTCCCCTGGCTACACCTTC
14	TRBV6-1	many	TRBD1	TRBJ2-7	CASSGEKTGNEQYF	TGTGCCAGCAGTGGCGAGAAGACAGGGAACGAGCAGTACTTC
13	TRBV12-3/TRBV12-4	many	TRBD2	TRBJ2-7	CASSLGGIYEQYF	TGTGCCAGCAGTTTGGGAGGGATCTACGAGCAGTACTTC
16	TRBV7-9	-	-	TRBJ1-2	CASSLDFFGVRDGYTF	TGTGCCAGCAGCTTAGATTTTTTTGGGGTCCGGGATGGCTACACCTTC
13	TRBV29-1	few	-	TRBJ2-5	CSVDLDNQETQYF	TGCAGCGTTGACCTGGACAACCAAGAGACCCAGTACTTC
14	TRBV6-2/TRBV6-3	-	-	TRBJ1-5	CASSYLGLDQPQHF	TGTGCCAGCAGTTACTTGGGGCTCGATCAGCCCCAGCATTTT
16	TRBV6-2/TRBV6-3	many	TRBD2	TRBJ2-5	CASSYATSGYQETQYF	TGTGCCAGCAGTTACGCGACTAGCGGTTACCAAGAGACCCAGTACTTC
16	TRBV7-9	-	-	TRBJ2-3	CASSLVTRPSTDTQYF	TGTGCCAGCAGCTTAGTAACCAGGCCTAGCACAGATACGCAGTATTTT
16	TRBV20-1	many	TRBD2	TRBJ2-5	CSARGGLAGGRETQYF	TGCAGTGCTAGAGGAGGACTAGCGGGAGGGCGAGAGACCCAGTACTTC
15	TRBV7-9	-	TRBD2	TRBJ2-4	CASSHVREGLNIQYF	TGTGCCAGCAGCCACGTGAGGGAGGGTTTGAACATTCAGTACTTC
17	TRBV3-1	many	-	TRBJ2-1	CASSLSLPGRSYNEQFF	TGTGCCAGCAGCCTGTCCCTACCCGGGAGATCCTACAATGAGCAGTTCTTC
14	TRBV2	many	-	TRBJ2-5	CASIHGGETETQYF	TGTGCCAGCATTCACGGTGGGGAGACAGAGACCCAGTACTTC
14	TRBV4-1	few	TRBD1	TRBJ2-1	CASSQWDREGEQFF	TGCGCCAGCAGCCAATGGGACAGGGAGGGTGAGCAGTTCTTC
14	TRBV5-1	few	TRBD2	TRBJ2-5	CASSSSGSLETQYF	TGCGCCAGCAGCTCAAGCGGGAGTTTAGAGACCCAGTACTTC
13	TRBV4-1	many	-	TRBJ1-2	CASSPRGGYGYTF	TGTGCCAGCAGCCCCAGGGGCGGCTATGGCTACACCTTC
16	TRBV4-3	-	-	TRBJ1-1	CASSQAVSIANTEAFF	TGCGCCAGCAGCCAAGCAGTCTCGATCGCTAACACTGAAGCTTTCTTT